These T cell receptor beta chains were read from a single sample in a study of blood T cells in healthy people across ages. In TCRdb, the 5' RACE reads were re-called with MiXCR into one record per CDR3 protein. The table records about 540,000 distinct CDR3 sequences, around 24% of them present only once. The sample was also reused in another study, on T cells of mothers and their children.

What was sequenced was blood. All receptors derive from a boy between 10 and 17 years old in good health. The CDR3 runs from the conserved cysteine through the conserved F or W. A D gene is named only where the DNA matches it firmly. Size is omitted from some rows. Given values are once, few, many or a class for expanded clones.

.	TRBJ1-1	TRBV3-1	.	TGTGCCAGCAGCCGGGGATCGGCAGGGGCTAGGAACACTGAAGCTTTCTTT	CASSRGSAGARNTEAFF
.	TRBJ2-7	TRBV10-3	.	TGTGCCATCAGTTGGAGTTTGGACCCCTACGAGCAGTACTTC	CAISWSLDPYEQYF
few	TRBJ2-3	TRBV18	.	TGTGCCAGCTCACCACCTACCGCGGGGGATACGCAGTATTTT	CASSPPTAGDTQYF
many	TRBJ1-4	TRBV4-3	.	TGCGCCAGCAGCCAAGGGGGCAGCTCTTCAACTAATGAAAAACTGTTTTTT	CASSQGGSSSTNEKLFF
few	TRBJ2-3	TRBV7-7	.	TGTGCTAGCAGCCGCGATGCACAAGATACGCAGTATTTT	CASSRDAQDTQYF
many	TRBJ2-5	TRBV18	TRBD2	TGTGCCAGCTCACCACGGCGGGAGGCCCAAGAGACCCAGTACTTC	CASSPRREAQETQYF
.	TRBJ1-5	TRBV28	.	TGTGCCAGCAGTTGGGCATACCAATCAGCCCAGCATTTT	CASSWAYQSAQHF
.	TRBJ2-5	TRBV5-1	TRBD2	TGCGCCAGCAGCTTGTCTAGCGGGGCTCAAGAGACCCAGTACTTC	CASSLSSGAQETQYF
.	TRBJ2-2	TRBV10-3	TRBD1	TGTGCCATCGCCGGGACAGGGCTCGCCGGGGAGCTGTTTTTT	CAIAGTGLAGELFF
.	TRBJ2-4	TRBV7-9	TRBD2	TGTGCCAGCAGGGTGCGGGGCGGGGGACTTCTAGCCAAAAACATTCAGTACTTC	CASRVRGGGLLAKNIQYF
few	TRBJ2-2	TRBV3-1	TRBD2	TGTGCCAGCAGCCAAGTTTTTAGACGGAAAGGAGCGGGGGGGAAGAACACCGGGGAGCTGTTTTTT	CASSQVFRRKGAGGKNTGELFF
few	TRBJ2-1	TRBV4-1	.	TGCGCCAGCAGCCAAGAGCTCGTTGCGGATGAGCAGTTCTTC	CASSQELVADEQFF
.	TRBJ2-3	TRBV9	.	TGTGCCAGCAGCGAAACTCCTAGCACAGATACGCAGTATTTT	CASSETPSTDTQYF
few	TRBJ1-4	TRBV5-1	.	TGCGCCAGCAGCCCCGGTGGTTGGGAGAATGAAAAACTGTTTTTT	CASSPGGWENEKLFF
.	TRBJ2-1	TRBV4-3	TRBD2	TGCGCCAGCAGCCAAGCGAGAGCGGGAGTCTACAATGAGCAGTTCTTC	CASSQARAGVYNEQFF
many	TRBJ2-1	TRBV20-1	TRBD2	TGCAGTGCTAGAGGGCTAGCGGGCCTACAGTTCTTC	CSARGLAGLQFF
.	TRBJ2-2	TRBV28	.	TGTGCCAGCAGTTTTCGGGGGGCGATGTGGACCGGGGAGCTGTTTTTT	CASSFRGAMWTGELFF
.	TRBJ2-3	TRBV19	.	TGTGCCAGTAGTATAAGGACCAAAGCAGACGCAGATACGCAGTATTTT	CASSIRTKADADTQYF
.	TRBJ2-2	TRBV28	TRBD1	TGTGCCAGCAGTTCCAGGGGGCCTAGGCTCGGGGAGCTGTTTTTT	CASSSRGPRLGELFF
.	TRBJ2-7	TRBV28	TRBD1	TGTGCCAGCAGTTTAGGGGGACAGGGGGCGACGTCCTACGAGCAGTACTTC	CASSLGGQGATSYEQYF
few	TRBJ2-3	TRBV20-1	.	TGCAGTGCTGAGGCCTATACGCAGTATTTT	CSAEAYTQYF
.	TRBJ1-1	TRBV9	.	TGTGCCAGCAGCGCAAGTCAGGGGTCGGGGACTGAAGCTTTCTTT	CASSASQGSGTEAFF
.	TRBJ2-2	TRBV27	.	TGTGCCAGCAGTTTCCGGGGGCGGAGAGACGGGGAGCTGTTTTTT	CASSFRGRRDGELFF
many	TRBJ2-7	TRBV27	TRBD1	TGTGCCAGCAGTACCCAGACAGGGATGGGCGAGCAGTACTTC	CASSTQTGMGEQYF
few	TRBJ2-5	TRBV3-1	.	TGTGCCAGCAGCCTCCGGAGCGGCCAAGAGACCCAGCACTTC	CASSLRSGQETQHF
.	TRBJ1-2	TRBV12-3/TRBV12-4	TRBD1	TGTGCCAGCAGCCCGACAGGGGTCTATGGCTACACCTTC	CASSPTGVYGYTF
few	TRBJ2-1	TRBV4-1	TRBD2	TGCGCCAGCAGCCAAAGGGGACTAGCGGGGGACACCTCCTACAATGAGCAGTTCTTC	CASSQRGLAGDTSYNEQFF
once	TRBJ2-7	TRBV6-1	TRBD2	TGTGCCAGTGCCTTCACCGGGACTAGCGGGAGTCTGACCGAGCAGTACTTC	CASAFTGTSGSLTEQYF
few	TRBJ2-3	TRBV6-5	TRBD2	TGTGCCAGCAGTCGACTAGCGGGGAGGGATGATACGCAGTATTTT	CASSRLAGRDDTQYF
.	TRBJ1-5	TRBV5-1	.	TGCGCCAGCAGCTTTTCCACTGGTCAGCCCCAGCATTTT	CASSFSTGQPQHF
.	TRBJ2-1	TRBV6-5	.	TGTGCCAGCAGTTACTCCTCAGGGTCCTACAATGAGCAGTTCTTC	CASSYSSGSYNEQFF
.	TRBJ2-4	TRBV20-1	.	TGCAGTGCTAGGGAGGGGGTTAAAAACATTCAGTACTTC	CSAREGVKNIQYF
few	TRBJ2-1	TRBV7-2	.	TGTGCCCGCAGCATCTCTAGAGACAATGAGCAGTTCTTC	CARSISRDNEQFF
.	TRBJ2-3	TRBV24-1	.	TGTGCCACCAGGGGAGACGGGGCAGATACGCAGTATTTT	CATRGDGADTQYF
.	TRBJ2-5	TRBV12-1	.	TGTGCCAGCAGCTCTCCGACAGGGATCCAAGAGACCCAGTACTTC	CASSSPTGIQETQYF
few	TRBJ2-5	TRBV3-1	.	TGTGCCAGCAGCCAAGGAGGGACACCAGGAGAGACCCAGTACTTC	CASSQGGTPGETQYF
.	TRBJ1-2	TRBV9	TRBD1	TGTGCCAGCAGCGGACCTCCTCGGGACAGGACAAAATCTAACTATGGCTACACCTTC	CASSGPPRDRTKSNYGYTF
.	TRBJ1-2	TRBV10-2	.	TGCGCCAGCAGTGAGTCGCGGCTGACCGCCTGGGGCTACACCTTC	CASSESRLTAWGYTF
.	TRBJ2-4	TRBV9	.	TGTGCCAGCAGCGTGCCTGGGGTGGACATTCAGTACTTC	CASSVPGVDIQYF
.	TRBJ1-1	TRBV18	TRBD1	TGTGCCAGCTCAACACAGGGACAGCTGAACACTGAAGCTTTCTTT	CASSTQGQLNTEAFF
few	TRBJ1-1	TRBV6-6	.	TGTGCCAGCAGTGACAGGATGAACACTGAAGCTTTCTTT	CASSDRMNTEAFF
.	TRBJ2-3	TRBV7-3	.	TGTGCCAGCAGCTTAAGTGGGGGGTCGGATACGCAGTATTTT	CASSLSGGSDTQYF
.	TRBJ2-7	TRBV12-3/TRBV12-4	.	TGTGCCAGCAGTGCCGGGGTTAGGAGCTCCTACGAGCAGTACTTC	CASSAGVRSSYEQYF
.	TRBJ1-6	TRBV4-1	.	TGCGCCAGCAGCCAAGTTTCCGGGACCAGTTCACCCCTCCACTTT	CASSQVSGTSSPLHF
many	TRBJ1-5	TRBV20-1	.	TGCAGTGCTAGAGTGCGGGCCGGCAATCAGCCCCAGCATTTT	CSARVRAGNQPQHF
.	TRBJ1-2	TRBV6-5	.	TGTGCCAGCAGGCCCGAATCGTCAGGGACTGTCTATGGCTACACCTTC	CASRPESSGTVYGYTF
.	TRBJ2-5	TRBV15	TRBD2	TGTGCCACCAGCACGTCTAGCGGGTGGGAGACCCAGTACTTC	CATSTSSGWETQYF
.	TRBJ2-7	TRBV27	.	TGTGCCAGCAGTTCCATGCCTCTTCCCAGCGAGCAGTACTTC	CASSSMPLPSEQYF
few	TRBJ1-2	TRBV28	TRBD1	TGTGCCAGCAGTGCTCCGGACAGGGAATATTTTAACTATGGCTACACCTTC	CASSAPDREYFNYGYTF
.	TRBJ1-3	TRBV29-1	.	TGCAGCGTTGACAGGGTCTCTGGAAACACCATATATTTT	CSVDRVSGNTIYF
few	TRBJ2-6	TRBV4-1	TRBD1	TGCGCCAGCAGCCAAGAGGCGCAGGGGGCTTACTCTGGGGCCAACGTCCTGACTTTC	CASSQEAQGAYSGANVLTF
.	TRBJ2-5	TRBV20-1	.	TGCAGTGCCCCAAACGTAGCTAGGGGGATAGAGACCCAGTACTTC	CSAPNVARGIETQYF
few	TRBJ2-3	TRBV20-1	.	TGCAGTGCTAGAGATCCGGCCGGGACACACACAGATACGCAGTATTTT	CSARDPAGTHTDTQYF
.	TRBJ2-1	TRBV28	.	TGTGCCAACAGAGTTCGGGGTTTAGATGAGCAGTTCTTC	CANRVRGLDEQFF